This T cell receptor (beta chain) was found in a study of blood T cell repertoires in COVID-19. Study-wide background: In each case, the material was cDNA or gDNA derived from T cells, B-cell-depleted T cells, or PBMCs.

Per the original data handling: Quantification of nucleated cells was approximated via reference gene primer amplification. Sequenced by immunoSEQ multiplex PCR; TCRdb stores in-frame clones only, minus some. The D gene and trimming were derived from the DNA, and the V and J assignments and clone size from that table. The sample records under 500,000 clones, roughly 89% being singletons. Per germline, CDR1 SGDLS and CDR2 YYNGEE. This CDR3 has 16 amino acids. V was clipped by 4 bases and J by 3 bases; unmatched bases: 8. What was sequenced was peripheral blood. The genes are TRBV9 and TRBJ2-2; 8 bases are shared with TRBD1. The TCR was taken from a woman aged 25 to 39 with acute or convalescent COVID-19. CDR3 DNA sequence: TGTGCCAGCAGCCTAACACCAGGGGGCCACACCGGGGAGCTGTTTTTT. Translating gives CASSLTPGGHTGELFF.